This entry describes one T cell receptor (beta chain). Its antigen remains unknown. These data come from a study of T-cell memory formation after mild COVID-19. Whole-study results and caveats: Shrinking CD4+ clones were chiefly CM and EM; CD8+ ones were chiefly EMRA.

TCRdb redid the calling of the 5' RACE reads with MiXCR, one entry per CDR3 protein. The sample has 200,000 to 300,000 distinct CDR3 sequences, roughly 14% seen once; the top ten hold 2.1%. The germline gives CDR1 MNHNY, CDR2 SVGAGI (reference sequence). The CDR3 spans 15 residues. V gave up 7 bases and J gave up 3 bases, with 19 bases separating them. Sequenced material: PBMCs or a T cell subset sorted from them (not recorded which). V and J are TRBV6-6 and TRBJ2-7; D gene unclear. The source is an adult woman who had mild COVID-19 (a few samples of this study predate the infection). Cell type and time point are not known. The CDR3, as DNA: TGTGCCAGCACTTCGCAAGGGCCTGTAGGCTACGAGCAGTACTTC. Protein: CASTSQGPVGYEQYF.